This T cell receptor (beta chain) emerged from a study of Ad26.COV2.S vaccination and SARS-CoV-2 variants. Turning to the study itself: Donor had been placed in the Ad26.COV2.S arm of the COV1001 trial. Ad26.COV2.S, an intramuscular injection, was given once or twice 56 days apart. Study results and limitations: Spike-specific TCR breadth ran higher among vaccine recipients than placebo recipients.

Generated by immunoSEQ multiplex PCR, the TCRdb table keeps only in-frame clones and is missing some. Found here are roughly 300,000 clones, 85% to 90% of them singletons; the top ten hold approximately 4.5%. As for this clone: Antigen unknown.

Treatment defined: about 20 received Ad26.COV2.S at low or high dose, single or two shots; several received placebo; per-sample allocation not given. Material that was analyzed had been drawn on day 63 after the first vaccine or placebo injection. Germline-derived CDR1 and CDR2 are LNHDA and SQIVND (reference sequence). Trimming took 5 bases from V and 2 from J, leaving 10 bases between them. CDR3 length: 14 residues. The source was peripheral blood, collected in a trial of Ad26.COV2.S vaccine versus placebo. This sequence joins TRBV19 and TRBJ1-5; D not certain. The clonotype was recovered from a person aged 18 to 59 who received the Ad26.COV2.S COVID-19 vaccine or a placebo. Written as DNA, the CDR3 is TGTGCCAGTAGTGCTTTGATACGCAATCAGCCCCAGCATTTT. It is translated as CASSALIRNQPQHF.